What follows are 26 T cell receptor beta chains derived from one specimen sequenced in a study of blood T cell repertoires in COVID-19. Libraries were prepared by immunoSEQ multiplex PCR; TCRdb keeps only in-frame clonotypes and omits some of them. The data contain about 350,000 clones, approximately 89% of them singletons. The sequenced material came from peripheral blood. These TCRs come from a woman aged 55 to 70 with COVID-19, enrolled during active disease.

The chain uses TRBV28 and TRBJ2-2; D is uncertain. The CDR3 is 12 residues long. Germline CDR1 reads MDHEN; CDR2 reads SYDVKM. V lost 10 bases and J lost 3, with 9 bases in between. The CDR3 DNA reads TGTGCCACTAAGTTGGACACCGGGGAGCTGTTTTTT. Translating gives CATKLDTGELFF.

The chain uses TRBV7-2 and TRBJ2-3; TRBD1 aligns across 7 bases. V was clipped by 1 base and J by 15 bases; unmatched bases: 7. CDR3 length: 12 amino acids. Per germline, CDR1 SGHTA and CDR2 FQGNSA. The CDR3 nucleotides read TGTGCCAGCAGCTTAGTGGGGACAGTCAACTATTTT. Translated, it gives CASSLVGTVNYF. Together with reference TRBV7-2 and TRBJ2-3, the CDR3 gives the full variable domain: GAGVSQSPSNKVTEKGKDVELRCDPISGHTALYWYRQSLGQGLEFLIYFQGNSAPDKSGLPSDRFSAERTGGSVSTLTIQRTQQEDSAVYLCASSLVGTVNYFGPGTRLTVL.

The chain carries TRBV4-1 and TRBJ2-4; 12 nucleotides match TRBD2. The CDR3 is made up of 19 amino acids. Germline V lookup: CDR1 MGHRA, CDR2 YSYEKL. With V trimmed by 0 bases and J by 0 bases, 6 bases remained unmatched. CDR3 sequence reads: CASSQDKASGGVAKNIQYF. Here the CDR3 DNA reads TGCGCCAGCAGCCAAGATAAGGCTAGCGGGGGGGTAGCCAAAAACATTCAGTACTTC.

CDR3 nucleotides: TGCGCCAGCAGCTTGTCACAGGGGGAAGGTGGCTACACCTTC. Translation gives CASSLSQGEGGYTF. The chain combines TRBV5-1 with TRBJ1-2; TRBD1 matches at 8 bases. Germline-derived CDR1 and CDR2 are SGHRS and YFSETQ. The CDR3 has 14 amino acids. Losses at the gene ends were 1 base for V and 7 bases for J; bases not matched to a gene: 6.

The genes are TRBV2 and TRBJ1-6, with D hard to call. Trimming shortened V by 8 bases and J by 6 bases, and 8 bases separated the two germline ends. Germline assignment: CDR1 SNHLY and CDR2 FYNNEI. CDR3 length: 12 residues. As DNA, the CDR3 is TGTGCCAGCGCACAGCTTAATTCACCCCTCCACTTT. Translated: CASAQLNSPLHF.

The CDR3 DNA sequence: TGTGCCACCAGCCGGGGGGGAGGCACTGAAGCTTTCTTT. This gives the protein CATSRGGGTEAFF. V usage is TRBV15 and J usage is TRBJ1-1, with D possibly being TRBD1 (5 bases). This CDR3 is built from 13 residues. Trimming took 5 bases from V and 4 from J, leaving 11 bases between them. From germline, CDR1 is LNHNV and CDR2 YYDKDF (reference sequence).

Concerning this clone itself: Other nucleotide sequences in the sample specify the same CDR3. The CDR3 reads CSARTGNTIYF. CDR3 coding DNA: TGCAGTGCGCGTACCGGAAACACCATATATTTT. The chain has TRBV20-1 and TRBJ1-3; no clear D gene. The CDR3 contains 11 residues. V was shortened by 6 bases and J by 4 bases, with 7 bases between the two germline ends. Germline V gene sequence: CDR1 DFQATT, CDR2 SNEGSKA (reference sequence).

The chain joins TRBV28 to TRBJ1-1; maybe TRBD1 (6 bases). The CDR3 runs to 15 residues. V was shortened by 5 bases and J by 0 bases, with 13 bases between the two germline ends. The V gene's germline CDR1 is MDHEN and CDR2 SYDVKM. The DNA for the CDR3 is TGTGCCAGCAGTCCCCTGGACAGACTGAACACTGAAGCTTTCTTT. This encodes CASSPLDRLNTEAFF.

The chain joins TRBV27 to TRBJ1-3, with 7 bases identical to TRBD1. The CDR3 is made up of 18 amino acids. The germline V gene encodes CDR1 MNHEY and CDR2 SMNVEV (reference sequence). The V gene end was trimmed by 5 bases and the J gene end by 2 bases; junction bases not matched to a gene: 15. The CDR3 nucleotides read TGTGCCAGCAGTAAAACGCCTCCGACAGGGATCGCTGGAAACACCATATATTTT. As protein: CASSKTPPTGIAGNTIYF.

The V and J genes are TRBV6-5 and TRBJ1-6, with TRBD1 as a possible D gene (6 bases). The CDR3 is made up of 15 amino acids. The ends were cut back, 7 bases at V and 7 bases at J, with 17 bases in the middle. Per the germline V gene, CDR1 is MNHEY and CDR2 is SVGAGI. The chain's CDR3 is CASTLGHGGNSPLHF. CDR3 bases: TGTGCCAGCACTTTGGGACATGGGGGCAATTCACCCCTCCACTTT.

This clone was seen a few times. The rearrangement joins TRBV7-6 to TRBJ1-2, with TRBD1 matching 8 bases. Germline CDR1 reads SGHVS; CDR2 reads FNYEAQ. V lost 0 bases, J lost 8 bases, and 8 bases stayed unmatched. The CDR3 is 15 residues long. The CDR3 spells CASSLAQTGVSGYTF. CDR3 bases: TGTGCCAGCAGCTTAGCCCAGACAGGGGTTAGCGGCTACACCTTC.

The CDR3 DNA follows: TGTGCCAGCAGCTTATCAGGCAGGGTAGACACCATATATTTT. This codes for CASSLSGRVDTIYF. This rearrangement joins TRBV7-2 to TRBJ1-3, with a weak D call TRBD1 (5 bases). The CDR3 consists of 14 residues. V lost 2 bases and J lost 8, with 13 bases in between. The germline V gene encodes CDR1 SGHTA and CDR2 FQGNSA.

The chain uses TRBV6-1 and TRBJ1-2; D is undetermined. CDR3 size: 14 residues. Germline V gene data show CDR1 as MNHNS and CDR2 as SASEGT. Trimming cost V 3 bases and J 3 bases, with 11 bases left between them. For the CDR3, the DNA is TGTGCCAGCAGTGAGGAGTTCGTATACTATGGCTACACCTTC. Protein product: CASSEEFVYYGYTF.

This clone was seen only once. J is TRBJ2-5 and V is TRBV11-2; D is possibly TRBD1 (5 bases). This CDR3 contains 15 residues. The V end lost 0 bases, the J end lost 4 bases, and 12 bases lay between the germline ends. Germline CDR1 and CDR2: SGHAT and FQNNGV. This CDR3 reads CASSLELGRGETQYF. In DNA form, the CDR3 reads TGTGCCAGCAGCTTAGAGCTGGGGCGCGGAGAGACCCAGTACTTC.

The rearrangement joins TRBV19 to TRBJ1-5; 9 nucleotides match TRBD1. V lost 7 bases and J lost 7; bases outside the gene matches: 11. From germline, CDR1 is LNHDA and CDR2 SQIVND (reference sequence). The CDR3 spans 15 residues. DNA of the CDR3: TGTGCCAGTACCCCCCGGGACAGGGCGATACAGCCCCAGCATTTT. As protein: CASTPRDRAIQPQHF.

The chain is built from TRBV24-1 and TRBJ2-1; the D gene is possibly TRBD2 (6 bases). The CDR3 is 15 residues long. V was trimmed by 2 bases and J by 10 bases, leaving 17 bases between them. Looked up from germline, CDR1 is KGHDR and CDR2 is SFDVKD. CDR3 coding DNA: TGTGCCACCAGTGATTACCCTTCTATGGAGGGGGAGCAGTTCTTC. This translates into CATSDYPSMEGEQFF.

This clone was recorded once. The V and J genes are TRBV5-1 and TRBJ2-1, with 16 bases fitting TRBD2. CDR3 length: 19 residues. V shed 4 bases, J shed 0 bases, and the junction held 7 bases outside the gene matches. Germline lookup yields CDR1 SGHRS and CDR2 YFSETQ. The CDR3 DNA sequence: TGCGCCAGCAGCGGGACTAGCGGGGGGGCCCAACTCTCCTACAATGAGCAGTTCTTC. Its protein is CASSGTSGGAQLSYNEQFF.

The gene calls are TRBV7-6 and TRBJ1-1; unclear D gene. Germline V gene lookup returns CDR1 SGHVS and CDR2 FNYEAQ. This CDR3 spans 16 amino acids. The V gene lost 4 bases and the J gene lost 5 bases, with 20 bases spanning the gap. CDR3 protein: CASSSLQRGPPTEAFF. The CDR3 DNA is TGTGCCAGCAGCTCCTTACAGCGGGGTCCTCCTACTGAAGCTTTCTTT.

The CDR3 spells CASSVHSDANTGELFF. CDR3 DNA sequence: TGTGCCAGCAGTGTCCACAGTGATGCGAACACCGGGGAGCTGTTTTTT. The rearrangement links TRBV2 to TRBJ2-2; D gene uncertain. The ends were cut back, 4 bases at V and 0 bases at J, with 12 bases in the middle. Germline CDR1 is SNHLY and CDR2 is FYNNEI. This CDR3 is built from 16 residues. The full variable domain, its missing parts supplied by reference TRBV2 and TRBJ2-2, is EPEVTQTPSHQVTQMGQEVILRCVPISNHLYFYWYRQILGQKVEFLVSFYNNEISEKSEIFDDQFSVERPDGSNFTLKIRSTKLEDSAMYFCASSVHSDANTGELFFGEGSRLTVL.

The genes are TRBV28 and TRBJ1-1; weak D call: TRBD1 (5 bases). Deletions cut 4 bases from V and 3 bases from J, with 9 bases between. CDR1 is MDHEN, CDR2 SYDVKM, per germline. There are 13 residues in the CDR3. This chain's CDR3 is CASSSQVYTEAFF. The CDR3, as DNA: TGTGCCAGCAGTTCACAGGTTTACACTGAAGCTTTCTTT.

This chain uses TRBV7-9 with TRBJ1-5; D ambiguous. This CDR3 spans 18 amino acids. Trimming took 1 base from V and 0 from J, leaving 16 bases between them. Germline lookup yields CDR1 SEHNR and CDR2 FQNEAQ (reference sequence). The CDR3 loop is CASSLGGWTDYSNQPQHF. In DNA, the CDR3 is TGTGCCAGCAGCTTAGGCGGCTGGACTGACTATAGCAATCAGCCCCAGCATTTT.

The chain is built from TRBV19 and TRBJ1-5; TRBD1 aligns across 9 bases. V trimming: 3 bases; J trimming: 0 bases; junction bases outside the gene matches: 15. Germline CDR1 and CDR2: LNHDA and SQIVND (reference sequence). The CDR3 has 20 amino acids. The CDR3 DNA is TGTGCCAGTAGTATCCAACCCGGGGACAGGGAATATTATAGCAATCAGCCCCAGCATTTT. Translation gives CASSIQPGDREYYSNQPQHF.

This clone was seen more than once but under ten times. CDR3 sequence (DNA): TGTGCCAGCAGCAAGGGAGGGCAGCCTGAAGCTTTCTTT. Translated: CASSKGGQPEAFF. The chain joins TRBV27 to TRBJ1-1, with no clear D. Trimming left V 6 bases short and J 6 bases short, with 14 bases between. CDR1 and CDR2 (germline): MNHEY, SMNVEV (reference sequence). The CDR3 runs to 13 residues.

This sequence joins TRBV9 and TRBJ2-1, with 13 bases matching TRBD2. The CDR3 length is 15 residues. Germline CDR1 is SGDLS and CDR2 is YYNGEE. Trimming at V came to 3 bases and at J to 4 bases, leaving 1 base not matched to a gene. CDR3 in amino acids: CASSAGLAGYNEQFF. DNA of the CDR3: TGTGCCAGCAGCGCGGGACTAGCGGGATACAATGAGCAGTTCTTC.

V usage is TRBV11-2 and J usage is TRBJ2-1; 11 bases are a match to TRBD2. Germline V lookup: CDR1 SGHAT, CDR2 FQNNGV. This CDR3 is built from 18 residues. Trimming removed 3 bases from V and 0 bases from J; junction bases left unmatched: 7. The CDR3 loop reads CASSLPGLADSSYNEQFF. The CDR3 DNA follows: TGTGCCAGCAGCTTGCCGGGACTAGCGGACTCCTCCTACAATGAGCAGTTCTTC.

This chain uses TRBV7-2 with TRBJ2-7; unclear D gene. The CDR3 has 13 residues. Trimming shortened V by 2 bases and J by 2 bases, and 7 bases separated the two germline ends. Germline V CDR1 and CDR2: SGHTA, FQGNSA. The CDR3 DNA is TGTGCCAGCAGCTTAAACTCCGCCTACGAGCAGTACTTC. As protein: CASSLNSAYEQYF.